The entry below describes one T cell receptor beta chain. Its specificity is not known. The entry originates in a study of T cell responses to AZD1222 COVID-19 vaccine. Study conclusions and caveats: Of spike-specific TCRs, nearly half reportedly target regions left unmutated in variants.

Some clones are missing from TCRdb's copy, which holds only in-frame ones; the method was immunoSEQ multiplex PCR. The repertoire holds more than 95,000 clones, with 80% to 90% as singletons. Germline V gene sequence: CDR1 GTSNPN, CDR2 SVGIG (reference sequence). This CDR3 is built from 15 residues. J gave up 0 bases and V 6 bases, and 8 bases lay outside the gene matches. This TCR was recovered from an adult who received the AZD1222 COVID-19 vaccine. This chain connects TRBV30 to TRBJ2-7; 10 bases line up with TRBD2. The source was peripheral blood, collected 28 days after the second AZD1222 dose. The CDR3 loop is CACHRTSGLSYEQYF. DNA of the CDR3: TGTGCCTGTCACAGGACTAGCGGTCTCTCCTACGAGCAGTACTTC. Full variable domain (rest looked up from reference TRBV30 and TRBJ2-7): SQTIHQWPATLVQPVGSPLSLECTVEGTSNPNLYWYRQAAGRGLQLLFYSVGIGQISSEVPQNLSASRPQDRQFILSSKKLLLSDSGFYLCACHRTSGLSYEQYFGPGTRLTVT.